The rows below give T cell receptor beta chains drawn from one sample of a study of T cells in Graves' hyperthyroidism and ophthalmopathy. A single record per CDR3 protein comes from TCRdb applying MiXCR to the multiplex PCR reads. The data show a few hundred thousand distinct CDR3 sequences, with 35% to 55% seen just once and about 8.3% held by the top ten. The sequenced sample was peripheral blood or thyroid tissue (not recorded which). All receptors derive from a woman aged 18-29 years with Graves' hyperthyroidism. Each CDR3 is given with its conserved first and last residue. The D gene is left open where the match is weak. For some rows the clone size is stated as once, few or many, or as a class when expanded; others skip it.

J: TRBJ1-1
length: 14
size: -
D: -
V: TRBV29-1
DNA: TGCAGCAGTGACTGGGGGAGTGAGGACACTGAAGCTTTCTTT
CDR3: CSSDWGSEDTEAFF

J: TRBJ2-5
length: 16
size: once
D: -
V: TRBV6-1
DNA: TGTGCCAGCAGCCACGGGGGACATTCGTACCAAGAGACCCAGTACTTC
CDR3: CASSHGGHSYQETQYF

J: TRBJ2-7
length: 13
size: -
D: -
V: TRBV7-9
DNA: TGTGCCAGCAGTTTCCTTGGGGCAGATGCGCAGTACTTC
CDR3: CASSFLGADAQYF

J: TRBJ2-1
length: 11
size: few
D: -
V: TRBV7-9
DNA: TGTGCCAGCAAGACATACAATGAGCAGTTCTTC
CDR3: CASKTYNEQFF

J: TRBJ2-2
length: 15
size: -
D: TRBD1
V: TRBV7-3
DNA: TGTGCCAGCAGCATAGGGACAGCGAACACCGGGGAGCTGTTTTTT
CDR3: CASSIGTANTGELFF

J: TRBJ1-4
length: 17
size: many
D: -
V: TRBV20-1
DNA: TGCAGTGCTAGCTTGGGGCAGGGGATTGCAACTAATGAAAAACTGTTTTTT
CDR3: CSASLGQGIATNEKLFF

J: TRBJ2-7
length: 16
size: many
D: TRBD2
V: TRBV4-3
DNA: TGCGCCAGCAGCCAAGGGACGGGGCGGGGGACCTACGAGCAGTACTTC
CDR3: CASSQGTGRGTYEQYF

J: TRBJ1-2
length: 16
size: many
D: -
V: TRBV7-9
DNA: TGTGCCAGCACCCCCATCGGGGCCGAGCCTTCTTATGGCTACACCTTC
CDR3: CASTPIGAEPSYGYTF

J: TRBJ1-4
length: 16
size: -
D: -
V: TRBV2
DNA: TGTGCCAGCGGGGTCGACCGGAACAGGGAATTTGAAAAACTGTTTTTC
CDR3: CASGVDRNREFEKLFF

J: TRBJ2-7
length: 12
size: many
D: -
V: TRBV7-6
DNA: TGTGCCAGCAGTAGGGGAGGAGGGGAGCAGTACTTC
CDR3: CASSRGGGEQYF

J: TRBJ1-1
length: 12
size: -
D: -
V: TRBV10-3
DNA: TGTGTCAGCAGGAGACTGGGGACTGAAGCTTTCTTT
CDR3: CVSRRLGTEAFF

J: TRBJ1-2
length: 14
size: many
D: -
V: TRBV2
DNA: TGTGCCAGCAGACGGCAGCGGGCTAACTATGGCTACACCTTC
CDR3: CASRRQRANYGYTF

J: TRBJ2-7
length: 16
size: -
D: TRBD2
V: TRBV4-2
DNA: TGTGCCAGCAGCCAAAGGACTAGCGGGACCTCCTACGAGCAGTACTTC
CDR3: CASSQRTSGTSYEQYF

J: TRBJ2-1
length: 11
size: -
D: -
V: TRBV19
DNA: TGTGCCAGTAACCTGGCCGGAAAGCAGTTCTTC
CDR3: CASNLAGKQFF

J: TRBJ2-5
length: 9
size: -
D: -
V: TRBV20-1
DNA: TGCAGTGCTAGCAAGAGGCAGTACTTC
CDR3: CSASKRQYF

J: TRBJ1-5
length: 19
size: -
D: TRBD1
V: TRBV12-3/TRBV12-4
DNA: TGTGCCAGCAGGCCTACTAGCGGGATACAGGGGGCGCGGAACCAGCCCCAGCATTTT
CDR3: CASRPTSGIQGARNQPQHF

J: TRBJ1-2
length: 14
size: many
D: TRBD1
V: TRBV20-1
DNA: TGCAGTGCTCCAGGGGGCGACCAGAACTATGGCTACACCTTC
CDR3: CSAPGGDQNYGYTF

J: TRBJ2-1
length: 13
size: -
D: TRBD1
V: TRBV7-2
DNA: TGTGCCAGCAGCTCGTACAGGGGTGATGAGCAGTTCTTC
CDR3: CASSSYRGDEQFF

J: TRBJ1-1
length: 16
size: -
D: TRBD1
V: TRBV25-1
DNA: TGTGCCAGCAGTGAAGGGACAGGGGGCGAGAACACTGAAGCTTTCTTT
CDR3: CASSEGTGGENTEAFF

J: TRBJ1-2
length: 16
size: -
D: TRBD1
V: TRBV20-1
DNA: TGCAGTGCCAGCAGTTTCGGACAGGGTATTAACTATGGCTACACCTTC
CDR3: CSASSFGQGINYGYTF

J: TRBJ2-7
length: 18
size: -
D: TRBD2
V: TRBV4-1
DNA: TGCGCCAGCAGCCAAAACTCAGGGGGACTAGCGGGAACCTACGAGCAGTACTTC
CDR3: CASSQNSGGLAGTYEQYF

J: TRBJ1-2
length: 14
size: many
D: -
V: TRBV12-3/TRBV12-4
DNA: TGTGCCAGCAGTTTAGCGCTCAGGTCGAGCGGCTACACCTTC
CDR3: CASSLALRSSGYTF